These 13 T cell receptor beta chains share one sample of origin, sequenced in a study of cytomegalovirus exposure and HLA in healthy donors. Primers included in the PCR were 60 Vbeta and 13 Jbeta primers. Assay used: immunoSEQ multiplex PCR; TCRdb lists only in-frame clones, some missing. In the table there are some 210,000 clones, around 87% of which are singletons. The sample consisted of PBMCs. All receptors come from a young man in good health and CMV-seronegative.

The CDR3 protein is CASSFGQGQPQHF. The DNA of the CDR3 is TGTGCCAGCAGCTTTGGCCAGGGTCAGCCCCAGCATTTT. V gene TRBV7-9 combines with J gene TRBJ1-5, with a weak D call TRBD1 (5 bases). CDR3 length equals 13 residues. Germline assignment: CDR1 SEHNR and CDR2 FQNEAQ (reference sequence). Trimming cost V 3 bases and J 6 bases, with 9 bases left between them. The whole variable domain, filled in from reference TRBV7-9 and TRBJ1-5, reads DTGVSQNPRHKITKRGQNVTFRCDPISEHNRLYWYRQTLGQGPEFLTYFQNEAQLEKSRLLSDRFSAERPKGSFSTLEIQRTEQGDSAMYLCASSFGQGQPQHFGDGTRLSIL.

This clone was found a few times. The genes are TRBV20-1 and TRBJ2-7; D is unresolved. The germline V and J ends were trimmed by 4 bases and 1 base, with 5 bases remaining between them. The length of the CDR3 is 11 residues. In germline, CDR1 is DFQATT, CDR2 SNEGSKA (reference sequence). CDR3 in amino acids: CSAKQSYEQYF. CDR3 sequence (DNA): TGCAGTGCTAAACAGTCCTACGAGCAGTACTTC.

The V and J genes are TRBV6-6 and TRBJ1-3, with D maybe TRBD1 (6 bases). Trimming shortened V by 0 bases and J by 2 bases, and 8 bases separated the two germline ends. Germline CDR1 reads MNHNY; CDR2 reads SVGAGI (reference sequence). This CDR3 is built from 15 residues. The CDR3 coding sequence is TGTGCCAGCAGTTACTCTAGGACAGCTGGAAACACCATATATTTT. Residues: CASSYSRTAGNTIYF.

The chain has TRBV25-1 and TRBJ1-4; 7 bases line up with TRBD1. Trimming took 2 bases from V and 7 from J; bases not matched to a gene: 7. Germline V gene lookup returns CDR1 MGHDK and CDR2 SYGVNS. The CDR3 is 15 amino acids. The chain's CDR3 is CASSEGRGVGEKLFF. For the CDR3, the DNA is TGTGCCAGCAGTGAAGGCAGGGGGGTAGGTGAAAAACTGTTTTTT.

V and J are TRBV28 and TRBJ1-4; D call uncertain. Trimming cost V 7 bases and J 4 bases, with 10 bases left between them. CDR1 is MDHEN and CDR2 is SYDVKM in the germline V gene. The CDR3 length is 13 residues. The CDR3: CASKQMGNEKLFF. The CDR3, as DNA: TGTGCCAGCAAACAGATGGGTAATGAAAAACTGTTTTTT.

The J gene is TRBJ1-1, the V gene TRBV27, with D possibly matching TRBD1 (5 bases). Germline V gene sequence: CDR1 MNHEY, CDR2 SMNVEV (reference sequence). The length of the CDR3 is 16 residues. Trimming pared 2 bases from V and 4 bases from J, leaving 17 bases between. In nucleotides, the CDR3 is TGTGCCAGCAGTTTAAGTTGGGGCGGGGTGGGCACTGAAGCTTTCTTT. This encodes CASSLSWGGVGTEAFF.

Of note for this clone: A read error may account for a junction end that differs from germline. Other nucleotide sequences from this sample produce the same CDR3. V and J are TRBV18 and TRBJ2-1, with 9 bases fitting TRBD1. Germline lookup yields CDR1 KGHSH and CDR2 LQKENI. The CDR3 has 14 residues. The chain's CDR3 is CASSPGQGYNEQFF. In nucleotides, the CDR3 is TGTGCCAGTTCACCGGGACAGGGATACAATGAGCAGTTCTTC.

V and J are TRBV7-2 and TRBJ2-1, with TRBD2 as a possible D gene (6 bases). The V and J ends lost 4 bases and 0 bases respectively, with 10 bases between them. The CDR3 extends over 15 amino acids. Germline loops: CDR1 SGHTA, CDR2 FQGNSA. The CDR3: CASSWGVISYNEQFF. CDR3 sequence (DNA): TGTGCCAGCAGCTGGGGGGTGATCTCCTACAATGAGCAGTTCTTC. Full variable domain (missing parts from reference TRBV7-2 and TRBJ2-1): GAGVSQSPSNKVTEKGKDVELRCDPISGHTALYWYRQSLGQGLEFLIYFQGNSAPDKSGLPSDRFSAERTGGSVSTLTIQRTQQEDSAVYLCASSWGVISYNEQFFGPGTRLTVL.

This clone was counted between two and nine times. The chain has TRBV5-4 and TRBJ2-5, with 7 bases aligning to TRBD2. Germline CDR1 SGHNT, CDR2 YYREEE (reference sequence). The CDR3 runs to 14 residues. V shed 4 bases, J shed 2 bases, and the junction held 5 bases outside the gene matches. The CDR3 DNA follows: TGTGCCAGCAGCCTGGCCGGGGGGCAAGAGACCCAGTACTTC. Translated, it gives CASSLAGGQETQYF.

This rearrangement joins TRBV6-1 to TRBJ1-5, with TRBD1 identical over 8 bases. The CDR3 totals 14 residues. The V gene's germline CDR1 is MNHNS and CDR2 SASEGT. Trimming took 8 bases from V and 6 from J; bases not matched to a gene: 9. The CDR3 nucleotides are TGTGCCAGCTGTACCGGACAGGGCAGTCAGCCCCAGCATTTT. Its translation is CASCTGQGSQPQHF.

Turning to this clone: A read error may produce the germline difference seen at one junction end. This sample also contains other DNA sequences that code for the same CDR3. This chain uses TRBV2 with TRBJ1-2, with unresolved D. This CDR3 spans 13 amino acids. Germline assignment: CDR1 SNHLY and CDR2 FYNNEI. The CDR3: CASRPPTTDGYTF. The CDR3, as DNA: TGTGCCAGCAGGCCCCCGACAACCGATGGTTACACCTTC.

The rearrangement joins TRBV27 to TRBJ2-1; weak D call: TRBD2 (6 bases). The germline V gene has CDR1 MNHEY and CDR2 SMNVEV (reference sequence). The ends were cut back, 0 bases at V and 3 bases at J, with 12 bases in the middle. The CDR3 loop spans 16 amino acids. The CDR3 DNA follows: TGTGCCAGCAGTTTATCGGTCCAGCGGGTCTACAATGAGCAGTTCTTC. It translates to CASSLSVQRVYNEQFF.

The chain is built from TRBV12-5 and TRBJ1-5, with D possibly matching TRBD1 (5 bases). The V end lost 3 bases, the J end lost 5 bases, and 14 bases lay between the germline ends. CDR3 length: 15 amino acids. Germline lookup yields CDR1 LGHNT and CDR2 FRNRAP. The CDR3 sequence: CASGFLIRVYQPQHF. CDR3 in DNA: TGTGCTAGTGGTTTTCTAATCAGGGTATATCAGCCCCAGCATTTT.